This TCR beta chain was recovered during a study of cytomegalovirus exposure and HLA in healthy donors. In the study overall: Unique TCR beta sequences numbering some 110 million came from 150 million to 200 million T cells in an earlier analysis.

Study-level points and caveats: Previous analysis showed most TCR beta V segments were productive about 87% or about 30% of the time.

The germline V gene encodes CDR1 MDHEN and CDR2 SYDVKM. The CDR3 sequence is 14 residues long. The trim removed 3 bases at V and 5 bases at J, leaving 7 bases unmatched. In regard to this clone: Its antigen remains unidentified.

The PCR made use of 60 Vbeta and 13 Jbeta primers. Sequenced by immunoSEQ multiplex PCR; TCRdb stores in-frame clones only, minus some. This sample contains tens of thousands of clones. The rearrangement joins TRBV28 to TRBJ2-7; 7 bases are shared with TRBD1. This receptor was obtained from a woman in her forties in good health and CMV-seronegative. The source material was PBMCs. CDR3 region: CASSFDRDLDEQYF. CDR3 sequence (DNA): TGTGCCAGCAGTTTCGACAGGGACCTGGACGAGCAGTACTTC.